The T cell receptor (beta chain) under discussion was sequenced for a study of human CD4 T cells and Enterobacteriaceae. FACS sorting after about 6-7 days collected CFSE-low CD25+ ICOS+ proliferating activated T cells. Sorted memory CD4+ T cells were CFSE-labeled and cultured 2:1 with irradiated antigen-pulsed autologous monocytes. Sorting took every CD4+ cell except CD45RA+CCR7+CD95- naive cells, reaching over 95% purity. Using immunoSEQ multiplex PCR, the repertoire was profiled, and TCRdb retains in-frame clones only, with some absent. The sample consists of hundreds of clones, 40% to 55% of them appearing once. Sequenced: bacteria-reactive CD4+ T cells grown in culture. As to subset: CFSE-low proliferating memory CD4 T cells sorted after in vitro stimulation with a heat-inactivated bacterium or M. tuberculosis lysate. The receptors were gathered from a human donor in good health.

The CDR3 DNA sequence: TGTGCCAGCAGCGATACTTCGCGACACTTAACCGGGGAGCTGTTTTTT. Amino acid sequence: CASSDTSRHLTGELFF. The V gene is TRBV5-4, the J gene TRBJ2-2, with D unclear. The V end was cut by 4 bases, the J end by 5 bases, with 18 bases between. From germline, CDR1 is SGHNT and CDR2 YYREEE (reference sequence). The CDR3 length is 16 residues.